A selection of T cell receptor beta chains follows, all from one sample in a study of neoadjuvant nivolumab and ipilimumab in lung cancer. This table comes from immunoSEQ multiplex PCR, and its TCRdb copy is limited to in-frame clones, with some not included. There are tens of thousands of clones in the sample; about 81% occur only once, and about 8.1% lies in the top ten. Sequencing used tumor tissue, obtained after neoadjuvant nivolumab, alone or with ipilimumab, at or shortly before surgery. Every receptor here comes from an adult with non-small cell lung cancer. The CDR3 runs from the conserved cysteine through the conserved F or W. The D gene is left open where the match is weak. Expanded clones are given a class, and other clones once, few, many or no size at all.

cdr3_aa	cdr3_nt	clone_size	d_call	cdr3_length	j_call	v_call
CASKDRDYNTEAFF	TGTGCCAGCAAGGACCGGGACTACAACACTGAAGCTTTCTTT	-	-	14	TRBJ1-1	TRBV6-4
CASSQDDRAGQFF	TGCGCCAGCAGCCAAGATGATCGGGCAGGACAGTTCTTC	-	-	13	TRBJ2-1	TRBV4-1
CASSVAGELFF	TGTGCCAGCTCCGTGGCCGGGGAGCTGTTTTTT	-	-	11	TRBJ2-2	TRBV5-4
CASSSPGQASYEQYF	TGTGCCAGCAGCTCACCGGGACAGGCGTCCTACGAGCAGTACTTC	few	TRBD1	15	TRBJ2-7	TRBV28
CASSATRGFSGNTIYF	TGCGCCAGCAGTGCAACCCGGGGCTTCTCTGGAAACACCATATATTTT	once	-	16	TRBJ1-3	TRBV10-1
CASSEAPIVPGSENYGYTF	TGTGCCAGCAGTGAAGCGCCAATCGTCCCGGGCAGCGAGAACTATGGCTACACCTTC	-	-	19	TRBJ1-2	TRBV2
CASTRWVGTPETQYF	TGTGCCAGCACCCGTTGGGTTGGCACGCCGGAGACCCAGTACTTC	-	-	15	TRBJ2-5	TRBV6-5
CSAREDTQYF	TGCAGTGCTAGAGAGGATACGCAGTATTTT	-	-	10	TRBJ2-3	TRBV20-1
CASSVDRRSETQYF	TGTGCTAGTTCCGTGGACAGACGCTCAGAGACCCAGTACTTC	-	-	14	TRBJ2-5	TRBV12-5
CASSLAHRGHLNTEAFF	TGTGCCAGCAGCTTGGCCCACAGGGGCCATTTGAACACTGAAGCTTTCTTT	-	TRBD1	17	TRBJ1-1	TRBV5-4
CASSFQDSNQPQHF	TGTGCCAGCAGCTTTCAGGATAGCAATCAGCCCCAGCATTTT	-	-	14	TRBJ1-5	TRBV7-9
CASSRSGTIYF	TGTGCCAGCAGCCGCTCTGGCACCATATATTTT	once	-	11	TRBJ1-3	TRBV6-5
CASNFGGDTDTQYF	TGCGCCAGCAACTTCGGGGGAGACACAGATACGCAGTATTTT	-	-	14	TRBJ2-3	TRBV5-1
CAWSAGGTAGELFF	TGTGCCTGGAGCGCCGGGGGGACTGCCGGGGAGCTGTTTTTT	-	TRBD2	14	TRBJ2-2	TRBV30
CATSRGGGMVVGSYTF	TGTGCCACCAGCAGAGGTGGAGGTATGGTTGTCGGGAGCTACACCTTC	few	-	16	TRBJ1-2	TRBV15
CAWSVDRGYGYTF	TGTGCCTGGAGCGTTGACAGGGGCTATGGCTACACCTTC	once	TRBD1	13	TRBJ1-2	TRBV30
CASRALSISGGIQYF	TGTGCCAGCAGAGCTCTATCTATATCAGGTGGTATTCAGTACTTC	-	-	15	TRBJ2-4	TRBV6-1
CASSNWDRGGVTEAFF	TGTGCCAGCAGCAATTGGGACAGGGGAGGTGTCACTGAAGCTTTCTTT	-	TRBD1	16	TRBJ1-1	TRBV11-2
CASSYSISASYEQYF	TGTGCCAGCAGTTACTCGATCAGCGCTTCCTACGAGCAGTACTTC	once	-	15	TRBJ2-7	TRBV6-5
CASSYGYEQFF	TGTGCCAGCAGTTATGGGTATGAGCAGTTCTTC	-	-	11	TRBJ2-1	TRBV6-5
CASSQLQNIQVF	TGTGCCAGTAGCCAACTACAGAACATCCAGGTCTTC	-	-	12	TRBJ1-2	TRBV19
CASSLASQETQYF	TGTGCCAGCAGCTTGGCCTCACAAGAGACCCAGTACTTC	-	-	13	TRBJ2-5	TRBV5-5
CANPPPNAYNEQFF	TGTGCCAACCCTCCCCCTAATGCCTACAATGAGCAGTTCTTC	-	-	14	TRBJ2-1	TRBV28
CAISEVEPSGELFF	TGTGCCATCAGTGAAGTAGAGCCCTCCGGGGAGCTGTTTTTT	once	-	14	TRBJ2-2	TRBV10-3
CASIQLAGNNEQFF	TGCGCCAGCATACAACTAGCGGGGAACAATGAGCAGTTCTTC	-	TRBD2	14	TRBJ2-1	TRBV10-2
CASSPRARDNEQFF	TGTGCCAGCAGCCCCCGGGCCAGAGACAATGAGCAGTTCTTC	-	-	14	TRBJ2-1	TRBV7-9
CASSPTAGDRETQYF	TGTGCCAGCAGCCCTACCGCGGGGGATCGAGAGACCCAGTACTTC	-	TRBD2	15	TRBJ2-5	TRBV11-2
CASSNTDTQYF	TGTGCCAGCAGTAACACAGATACGCAGTATTTT	-	-	11	TRBJ2-3	TRBV6-5
CASSIDRDEQYF	TGTGCCAGTAGTATCGACAGGGACGAGCAGTACTTC	-	TRBD1	12	TRBJ2-7	TRBV19
CASSGGGYGYTF	TGTGCCAGCAGTGGGGGTGGGTATGGCTACACCTTC	-	-	12	TRBJ1-2	TRBV27
CASGLWGLATQETQYF	TGTGCTAGTGGTTTGTGGGGACTAGCGACCCAAGAGACCCAGTACTTC	-	TRBD2	16	TRBJ2-5	TRBV12-5
CASSPYGTQETQYF	TGTGCCAGCTCACCATACGGGACCCAAGAGACCCAGTACTTC	-	-	14	TRBJ2-5	TRBV18
CASSEDDRGFYNEQFF	TGTGCCAGCAGTGAAGACGACAGGGGGTTTTACAATGAGCAGTTCTTC	-	TRBD1	16	TRBJ2-1	TRBV25-1
CASGFALDRRVETGELFF	TGTGCTAGTGGTTTCGCCCTTGACAGGCGGGTAGAAACCGGGGAGCTGTTTTTT	-	-	18	TRBJ2-2	TRBV12-5
CSVYTGEGGYTF	TGCAGCGTTTACACAGGGGAGGGTGGCTACACCTTC	-	TRBD1	12	TRBJ1-2	TRBV29-1
CASSLTGTLPNQPQHF	TGCGCCAGCAGCTTAACCGGGACCCTTCCCAATCAGCCCCAGCATTTT	-	-	16	TRBJ1-5	TRBV5-1
CASSPTAGGDTQYF	TGTGCCAGCAGTCCAACGGCGGGAGGAGATACGCAGTATTTT	-	TRBD2	14	TRBJ2-3	TRBV6-5
CASSLSTDRGYEQYF	TGTGCCAGCAGCCTGTCAACGGACAGGGGCTACGAGCAGTACTTC	-	TRBD1	15	TRBJ2-7	TRBV7-2
CAWTSANAGYPGEQYF	TGTGCCTGGACCAGCGCCAATGCAGGGTATCCCGGCGAGCAGTACTTC	-	-	16	TRBJ2-7	TRBV30
CASSSVEAGYEKLFF	TGTGCCAGCAGCTCCGTTGAAGCAGGGTATGAAAAACTGTTTTTT	-	-	15	TRBJ1-4	TRBV7-9
CASSPPSGNEQYF	TGTGCCAGCTCACCCCCATCTGGGAACGAGCAGTACTTC	-	-	13	TRBJ2-7	TRBV18
CASSLGEKLFF	TGTGCCAGCAGCTTAGGTGAAAAACTGTTTTTT	-	-	11	TRBJ1-4	TRBV11-3
CASSDTGTANEKLFF	TGTGCCAGCAGCGATACCGGGACAGCAAATGAAAAACTGTTTTTT	-	TRBD1	15	TRBJ1-4	TRBV2
CATVKGQGSSYEQYF	TGTGCCACCGTCAAGGGACAGGGAAGCTCCTACGAGCAGTACTTC	-	TRBD1	15	TRBJ2-7	TRBV28
CASSESNTVTYEQYF	TGCGCCAGCAGTGAGTCGAATACAGTAACCTACGAGCAGTACTTC	-	-	15	TRBJ2-7	TRBV10-2
CASSPSHDEQFF	TGTGCCAGCTCACCTTCACACGATGAGCAGTTCTTC	few	-	12	TRBJ2-1	TRBV18
CASSSRRGRGYTDTQYF	TGTGCCAGCAGCTCCCGGCGGGGGCGGGGATACACAGATACGCAGTATTTT	-	-	17	TRBJ2-3	TRBV7-6
CASSLEVAGALDEQFF	TGTGCCAGCAGCTTAGAGGTAGCGGGAGCTCTCGATGAGCAGTTCTTC	-	TRBD2	16	TRBJ2-1	TRBV11-3
CASSESPASTDTQYF	TGTGCCAGCAGTGAAAGCCCGGCCTCCACAGATACGCAGTATTTT	-	-	15	TRBJ2-3	TRBV2
CASSTENIQYF	TGTGCCTCCTCGACGGAAAACATTCAGTACTTC	once	-	11	TRBJ2-4	TRBV30
CASSHRSGNTIYF	TGTGCCAGCAGCCATCGCTCTGGAAACACCATATATTTT	-	-	13	TRBJ1-3	TRBV11-3
CASGWGASGIGDTQYF	TGTGCCAGCGGGTGGGGGGCTAGCGGGATCGGAGATACGCAGTATTTT	-	TRBD2	16	TRBJ2-3	TRBV25-1
CAWSVISNQPQHF	TGTGCCTGGAGTGTAATTAGCAATCAGCCCCAGCATTTT	-	-	13	TRBJ1-5	TRBV30
CASSSGKGAFF	TGTGCCAGCAGTTCAGGCAAGGGGGCTTTCTTT	-	-	11	TRBJ1-1	TRBV11-2
CASSVRDTPETEAFF	TGTGCCAGCAGCGTAAGGGACACTCCGGAAACTGAAGCTTTCTTT	-	-	15	TRBJ1-1	TRBV9
CAWSRPDTQYF	TGTGCCTGGAGTAGGCCCGATACGCAGTATTTT	-	-	11	TRBJ2-3	TRBV30
CASSQSEWSGPLGELFF	TGCGCCAGCAGCCAGTCCGAATGGTCAGGGCCATTAGGGGAGCTGTTTTTT	-	-	17	TRBJ2-2	TRBV4-1
CAWTIRKGQADTQYF	TGTGCCTGGACCATCCGTAAGGGGCAGGCAGATACGCAGTATTTT	-	-	15	TRBJ2-3	TRBV30